Sequencing of this T cell receptor (beta chain) was carried out in a study of T cells in women clearing cervical HPV infection. Study-level results: Cases and controls were distinguished at AUC approximately 0.8 by richness and V genes.

For this clone: Antigen specificity is unknown. One end of the junction varies from germline; a read error may be responsible. The CDR3 end falls 3 residues outside the read, so it is completed with the germline J gene. Different DNA sequences within this sample yield the same CDR3.

Using immunoSEQ multiplex PCR, the repertoire was profiled, and TCRdb retains in-frame clones only, with some absent. The listing records tens of thousands of clones. CDR3 size: 15 residues. From germline, CDR1 is SNHLY and CDR2 FYNNEI. This TCR came from a woman between 18 and 70 years old with a cervical HPV16 infection that either progressed to CIN3+ or cleared (not recorded which). Sequencing input: blood buffy coat. The rearrangement links TRBV2 to TRBJ1-3, with 7 bases identical to TRBD1. CDR3 DNA, as far as it was read: TGTGCCAGCGGACAGGTGTCCAACTCTGGAAACACT. Translation gives CASGQVSNSGNT. The full-length CDR3 reads as CASGQVSNSGNTIYF.